The following is a TCR beta chain sequence with its context. This sample was included in a study of blood T cell repertoires in COVID-19. This study enrolled people aged roughly 18 to 89 from about two dozen US geographic areas. Germline V lookup: CDR1 SEHNR, CDR2 FQNEAQ (reference sequence). The V segment lost 0 bases and the J segment 6 bases; nucleotides outside the gene matches: 6. This CDR3 is built from 15 residues. Some clones are missing from TCRdb's copy, which holds only in-frame ones; the method was immunoSEQ multiplex PCR. This table has about 150,000 clones, around four fifths appearing once.

Material: PBMCs or T cells enriched from blood (not recorded which). The sequence derives from a woman in her fifties or sixties with acute COVID-19. The J gene is TRBJ2-3, the V gene TRBV7-9; 7 bases match TRBD2. The CDR3 loop is CASSLAMGGSDTQYF. DNA of the CDR3: TGTGCCAGCAGCTTAGCTATGGGGGGGTCGGATACGCAGTATTTT. The whole variable domain, filled in from reference TRBV7-9 and TRBJ2-3, reads DTGVSQNPRHKITKRGQNVTFRCDPISEHNRLYWYRQTLGQGPEFLTYFQNEAQLEKSRLLSDRFSAERPKGSFSTLEIQRTEQGDSAMYLCASSLAMGGSDTQYFGPGTRLTVL.